This TCR beta chain originates from a study of regulatory and conventional T cells in RAG deficiency. Overall study results and limits: In Omenn syndrome, Treg and Tconv repertoires overlapped >75%. Omenn syndrome and CID/AS patients had about 110-fold fewer unique Treg TCR beta sequences, versus about 10-fold elsewhere.

A remark on this clone: No antigen is known for it.

The CDR3 totals 16 residues. V was shortened by 5 bases and J by 2 bases, with 17 bases between the two germline ends. Germline CDR1 SEHNR, CDR2 FQNEAQ (reference sequence). Genomic DNA came from blood regulatory T cells gated CD4+ CD25-high CD127-low. TCRdb's copy holds only in-frame clones and misses some; the assay was immunoSEQ multiplex PCR. This table holds fewer than 20,000 clones, approximately 88% found once. The same data also went into a second study, on regulatory T cells. As reported in that work: The primer mix had 52 TRBV and 13 TRBJ primers.

Sequenced: Tregs sorted from blood. The rearrangement joins TRBV7-9 to TRBJ2-3, with D possibly matching TRBD2 (6 bases). The source of this sequence is a human donor in good health. The chain's CDR3 is CASSTRKRANTDTQYF. The CDR3, as DNA: TGTGCCAGCAGCACCAGAAAGCGGGCAAACACAGATACGCAGTATTTT.